These T cell receptor beta chains were read from a single sample in a study of blood T cell repertoires in COVID-19. The assay was immunoSEQ multiplex PCR, and TCRdb's table has in-frame clones only and misses some. The table shows 200,000 to 300,000 clones, with under 85% occurring only once. Sequences were obtained from peripheral blood. These receptors all stem from a human donor in a cohort sampled during active COVID-19. Both conserved end residues are part of each CDR3. The D gene is left open where the match is weak. The listing skips clone size in some rows; elsewhere it reads once, few, many or a size class.

J gene: TRBJ2-7
clone size: -
V gene: TRBV5-1
D gene: TRBD1
CDR3 protein: CASSPSTGGTYEQYF
CDR3 DNA: TGCGCCAGCAGCCCGTCGACAGGGGGAACCTACGAGCAGTACTTC

J gene: TRBJ2-2
clone size: once
V gene: TRBV9
D gene: TRBD1
CDR3 protein: CASSVLTGGTTGELFF
CDR3 DNA: TGTGCCAGCAGCGTTCTCACAGGGGGGACCACCGGGGAGCTGTTTTTT

J gene: TRBJ2-7
clone size: -
V gene: TRBV24-1
D gene: -
CDR3 protein: CATSDTRRSSYEQYF
CDR3 DNA: TGTGCCACCAGTGACACAAGAAGAAGCTCCTACGAGCAGTACTTC

J gene: TRBJ2-1
clone size: -
V gene: TRBV27
D gene: TRBD2
CDR3 protein: CASNERMRGNEQFF
CDR3 DNA: TGTGCCAGCAATGAACGTATGCGGGGGAATGAGCAGTTCTTC

J gene: TRBJ1-2
clone size: -
V gene: TRBV5-6
D gene: TRBD1
CDR3 protein: CASSLGTANYGYTF
CDR3 DNA: TGTGCCAGCAGCCTGGGGACAGCGAACTATGGCTACACCTTC

J gene: TRBJ1-4
clone size: -
V gene: TRBV19
D gene: -
CDR3 protein: CASSIEAQWEKLFF
CDR3 DNA: TGTGCCAGTAGTATAGAGGCCCAGTGGGAAAAACTGTTTTTT

J gene: TRBJ2-1
clone size: once
V gene: TRBV19
D gene: TRBD2
CDR3 protein: CASSMPSGGANEQFF
CDR3 DNA: TGTGCCAGTAGTATGCCTAGCGGGGGGGCAAATGAGCAGTTCTTC

J gene: TRBJ2-3
clone size: few
V gene: TRBV6-4
D gene: TRBD2
CDR3 protein: CASSDGREITDTQYF
CDR3 DNA: TGTGCCAGCAGTGACGGGAGGGAAATCACAGATACGCAGTATTTT

J gene: TRBJ2-5
clone size: -
V gene: TRBV18
D gene: TRBD2
CDR3 protein: CASSPLAGGGETQYF
CDR3 DNA: TGTGCCAGCTCACCCCTAGCGGGGGGAGGAGAGACCCAGTACTTC

J gene: TRBJ2-2
clone size: -
V gene: TRBV7-9
D gene: TRBD2
CDR3 protein: CASSPRSQRGATGELFF
CDR3 DNA: TGTGCCAGCAGCCCTCGTTCGCAGCGGGGCGCCACCGGGGAGCTGTTTTTT

J gene: TRBJ2-2
clone size: -
V gene: TRBV14
D gene: -
CDR3 protein: CASSPWRVNTGELFF
CDR3 DNA: TGTGCCAGCAGCCCTTGGAGGGTTAACACCGGGGAGCTGTTTTTT

J gene: TRBJ1-5
clone size: many
V gene: TRBV6-6
D gene: -
CDR3 protein: CASSSRDTQPQHF
CDR3 DNA: TGTGCCAGCAGTTCCCGGGACACTCAGCCCCAGCATTTT

J gene: TRBJ2-7
clone size: -
V gene: TRBV30
D gene: TRBD1
CDR3 protein: CAWATGVAYEQYF
CDR3 DNA: TGTGCCTGGGCGACAGGGGTAGCCTACGAGCAGTACTTC

J gene: TRBJ2-2
clone size: many
V gene: TRBV11-2
D gene: TRBD2
CDR3 protein: CASSFAGSGSNTGELFF
CDR3 DNA: TGTGCCAGCAGCTTTGCCGGGAGCGGGAGTAACACCGGGGAGCTGTTTTTT

J gene: TRBJ2-7
clone size: -
V gene: TRBV5-1
D gene: TRBD1
CDR3 protein: CASSLIQGDPYEQYF
CDR3 DNA: TGCGCCAGCAGCTTGATACAGGGGGACCCCTACGAGCAGTACTTC

J gene: TRBJ2-7
clone size: -
V gene: TRBV3-1/TRBV3-2
D gene: -
CDR3 protein: CASSQNTGLLSYEQYF
CDR3 DNA: TGTGCCAGCAGCCAAAATACGGGACTTCTCTCCTACGAGCAGTACTTC

J gene: TRBJ2-1
clone size: -
V gene: TRBV19
D gene: -
CDR3 protein: CASSPSVSGYHEQFF
CDR3 DNA: TGTGCCAGTAGTCCCTCCGTGTCAGGGTACCATGAGCAGTTCTTC

J gene: TRBJ2-3
clone size: once
V gene: TRBV18
D gene: -
CDR3 protein: CASSPPPSDTQYF
CDR3 DNA: TGTGCCAGCTCACCACCTCCGTCAGATACGCAGTATTTT

J gene: TRBJ1-2
clone size: -
V gene: TRBV7-2
D gene: TRBD1
CDR3 protein: CASSLAGQGPYGYTF
CDR3 DNA: TGTGCCAGCAGCTTAGCGGGACAGGGTCCGTATGGCTACACCTTC

J gene: TRBJ1-4
clone size: -
V gene: TRBV19
D gene: TRBD1
CDR3 protein: CASSNVPGQAEKLFF
CDR3 DNA: TGTGCCAGTAGTAACGTACCGGGACAGGCAGAAAAACTGTTTTTT

J gene: TRBJ2-7
clone size: -
V gene: TRBV27
D gene: TRBD1
CDR3 protein: CASSFGIQGLDEQYF
CDR3 DNA: TGTGCCAGCAGTTTCGGGATACAGGGGCTCGACGAGCAGTACTTC

J gene: TRBJ1-2
clone size: -
V gene: TRBV18
D gene: -
CDR3 protein: CASSPNSDGYTF
CDR3 DNA: TGTGCCAGCTCACCCAACTCGGATGGCTACACCTTC

J gene: TRBJ1-5
clone size: -
V gene: TRBV7-9
D gene: TRBD1
CDR3 protein: CASSRDRDQPQHF
CDR3 DNA: TGTGCCAGCAGCCGGGACAGGGATCAGCCCCAGCATTTT

J gene: TRBJ2-3
clone size: -
V gene: TRBV7-9
D gene: TRBD1
CDR3 protein: CASSSAWGQGTQYF
CDR3 DNA: TGTGCCAGCAGCTCCGCGTGGGGACAGGGAACGCAGTATTTT

J gene: TRBJ1-1
clone size: -
V gene: TRBV28
D gene: -
CDR3 protein: CASSYPTLNTEAFF
CDR3 DNA: TGTGCCAGCAGTTACCCCACATTGAACACTGAAGCTTTCTTT

J gene: TRBJ2-3
clone size: once
V gene: TRBV10-1
D gene: TRBD1
CDR3 protein: CASSESGKGAGDTQYF
CDR3 DNA: TGCGCCAGCAGTGAGTCGGGGAAGGGGGCCGGTGATACGCAGTATTTT

J gene: TRBJ1-1
clone size: -
V gene: TRBV29-1
D gene: -
CDR3 protein: CSVCGTEAFF
CDR3 DNA: TGCAGCGTGTGCGGGACTGAAGCTTTCTTT

J gene: TRBJ1-5
clone size: -
V gene: TRBV24-1
D gene: -
CDR3 protein: CATSDLGTYWPQHF
CDR3 DNA: TGTGCCACCAGTGATCTAGGCACCTATTGGCCCCAGCATTTT

J gene: TRBJ1-2
clone size: -
V gene: TRBV27
D gene: -
CDR3 protein: CASTTTGGGYTF
CDR3 DNA: TGTGCCAGCACCACCACGGGGGGGGGCTACACCTTC